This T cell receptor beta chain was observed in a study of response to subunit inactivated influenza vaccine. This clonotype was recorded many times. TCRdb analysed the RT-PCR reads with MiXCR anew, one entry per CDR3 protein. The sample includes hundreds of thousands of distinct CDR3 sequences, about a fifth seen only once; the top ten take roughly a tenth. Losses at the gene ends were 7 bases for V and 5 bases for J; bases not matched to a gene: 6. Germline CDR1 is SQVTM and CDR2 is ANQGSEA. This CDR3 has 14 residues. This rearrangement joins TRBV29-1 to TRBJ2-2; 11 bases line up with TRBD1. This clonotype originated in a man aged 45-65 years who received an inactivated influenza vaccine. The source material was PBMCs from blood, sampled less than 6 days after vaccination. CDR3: CSALGQGATGELFF. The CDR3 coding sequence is TGCAGCGCCCTCGGACAGGGGGCGACCGGGGAGCTGTTTTTT.